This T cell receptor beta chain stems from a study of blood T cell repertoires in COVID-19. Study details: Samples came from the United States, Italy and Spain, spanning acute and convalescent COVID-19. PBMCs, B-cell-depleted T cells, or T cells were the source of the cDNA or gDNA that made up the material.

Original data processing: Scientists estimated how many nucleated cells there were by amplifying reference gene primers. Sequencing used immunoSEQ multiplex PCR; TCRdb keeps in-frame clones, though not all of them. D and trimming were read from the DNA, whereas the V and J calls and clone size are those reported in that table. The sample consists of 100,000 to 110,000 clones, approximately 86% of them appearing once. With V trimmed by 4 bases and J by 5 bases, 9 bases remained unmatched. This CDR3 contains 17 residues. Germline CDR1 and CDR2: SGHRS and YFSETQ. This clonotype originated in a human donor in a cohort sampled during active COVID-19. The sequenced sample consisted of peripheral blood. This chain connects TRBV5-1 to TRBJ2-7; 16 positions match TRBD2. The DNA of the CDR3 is TGCGCCAGCAGCCTGGGACTAGCGGGAGGGAGGGGCGACGAGCAGTACTTC. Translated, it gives CASSLGLAGGRGDEQYF.